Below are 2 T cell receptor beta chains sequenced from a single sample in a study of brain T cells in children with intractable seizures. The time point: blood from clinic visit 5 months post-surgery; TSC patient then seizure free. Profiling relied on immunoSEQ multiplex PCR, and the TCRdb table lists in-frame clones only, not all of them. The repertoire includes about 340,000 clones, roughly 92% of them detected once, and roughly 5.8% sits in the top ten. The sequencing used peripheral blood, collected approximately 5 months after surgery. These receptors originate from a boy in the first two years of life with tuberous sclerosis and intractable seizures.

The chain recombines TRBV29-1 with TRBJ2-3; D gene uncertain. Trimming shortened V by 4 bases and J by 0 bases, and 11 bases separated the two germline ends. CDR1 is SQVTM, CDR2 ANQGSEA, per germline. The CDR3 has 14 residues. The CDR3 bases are TGCAGCGTTGCGTGGAGTACTAGCACAGATACGCAGTATTTT. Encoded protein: CSVAWSTSTDTQYF.

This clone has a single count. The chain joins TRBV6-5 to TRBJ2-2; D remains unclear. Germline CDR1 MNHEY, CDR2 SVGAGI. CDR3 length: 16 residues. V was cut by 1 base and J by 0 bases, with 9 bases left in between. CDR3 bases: TGTGCCAGCAGTTACTTGGGGAAGGCGAACACCGGGGAGCTGTTTTTT. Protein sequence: CASSYLGKANTGELFF.